These T cell receptor beta chains were read from a single sample in a study of T cell repertoires in cytomegalovirus infection. TCRdb reprocessed the reads with MiXCR, giving one entry per CDR3 protein. Of roughly 200,000 distinct CDR3 sequences listed, approximately 18% are singletons. Sequencing input: CD8+ T cells from PBMCs. Receptors originate from a human donor in good health (CMV status not recorded). Some clones in this sample may be carry-over from other donors' samples. CDR3s include the opening cysteine and the closing phenylalanine or tryptophan. A D gene is named only where the DNA matches it firmly. Only some rows state a clone size, as once, few, many or a class for expanded clones.

clone size: few; D gene: .; V gene: TRBV2; J gene: TRBJ2-2; CDR3 DNA: TGTGCCAGCAGTGATGCCTTGACCCAAAACACCGGGGAGCTGTTTTTT; CDR3 protein: CASSDALTQNTGELFF
clone size: few; D gene: .; V gene: TRBV6-6; J gene: TRBJ2-5; CDR3 DNA: TGTGCCTCTGGGGTCCAAGAGACCCAGTACTTC; CDR3 protein: CASGVQETQYF
clone size: .; D gene: TRBD1; V gene: TRBV5-3; J gene: TRBJ2-7; CDR3 DNA: TGTGCCAGCAGCTCGGGACAGGGGGCCGTCGAGCAGTACTTC; CDR3 protein: CASSSGQGAVEQYF
clone size: .; D gene: TRBD1; V gene: TRBV12-3/TRBV12-4; J gene: TRBJ1-4; CDR3 DNA: TGTGCCATCCTCGGGACAGGGAATGAAAAACTGTTTTTT; CDR3 protein: CAILGTGNEKLFF
clone size: many; D gene: TRBD1; V gene: TRBV7-2; J gene: TRBJ2-1; CDR3 DNA: TGTGCCAGCACCCTGGGACAGCCCAACTACAATGAGCAGTTCTTC; CDR3 protein: CASTLGQPNYNEQFF
clone size: few; D gene: .; V gene: TRBV7-3; J gene: TRBJ2-3; CDR3 DNA: TGTGCCAGCAGCTTAGGAACAGACAGCACAGATACGCAGTATTTT; CDR3 protein: CASSLGTDSTDTQYF
clone size: .; D gene: TRBD1; V gene: TRBV7-2; J gene: TRBJ1-2; CDR3 DNA: TGTGCCAGCAGCTTACGAACCCGGACAGGGGTCGGGTATGGCTACACCTTC; CDR3 protein: CASSLRTRTGVGYGYTF
clone size: few; D gene: .; V gene: TRBV27; J gene: TRBJ1-6; CDR3 DNA: TGTGCCAGCAGTTTATGGGCCGGGACGGATTATAATTCACCCCTCCACTTT; CDR3 protein: CASSLWAGTDYNSPLHF
clone size: .; D gene: .; V gene: TRBV7-9; J gene: TRBJ1-1; CDR3 DNA: TGTGCCAGCATCGGGGCAGGGAACACTGAAGCTTTCTTT; CDR3 protein: CASIGAGNTEAFF
clone size: .; D gene: TRBD2; V gene: TRBV4-2; J gene: TRBJ2-7; CDR3 DNA: TGTGCCAGCAGCCAAGCACGGGGGGTCTACGAGCAGTACTTC; CDR3 protein: CASSQARGVYEQYF
clone size: .; D gene: .; V gene: TRBV6-1; J gene: TRBJ1-5; CDR3 DNA: TGTGCCAGCAGGGACAGCCAATATAGCAATCAGCCCCAGCATTTT; CDR3 protein: CASRDSQYSNQPQHF
clone size: .; D gene: .; V gene: TRBV4-1; J gene: TRBJ1-1; CDR3 DNA: TGCGCCACCCCTCTAACCGGGGCCCATGAAGCTTTCTTT; CDR3 protein: CATPLTGAHEAFF
clone size: .; D gene: .; V gene: TRBV2; J gene: TRBJ1-2; CDR3 DNA: TGTGCCAGCAAGCTGAAAAGGGGCTATGGCTACACCTTC; CDR3 protein: CASKLKRGYGYTF
clone size: .; D gene: .; V gene: TRBV7-2; J gene: TRBJ1-1; CDR3 DNA: TGTGCCTGGGGACCGGTGAACACTGAAGCTTTCTTT; CDR3 protein: CAWGPVNTEAFF
clone size: .; D gene: .; V gene: TRBV4-1; J gene: TRBJ1-6; CDR3 DNA: TGCGCCAGCAGCCAAGGGGCAACAGGGTTTTCACCCCTCCACTTT; CDR3 protein: CASSQGATGFSPLHF
clone size: few; D gene: TRBD1; V gene: TRBV13; J gene: TRBJ1-2; CDR3 DNA: TGTGCCAGCAGCTTAGGGGGGACAGACTTCTATGGCTACACCTTC; CDR3 protein: CASSLGGTDFYGYTF
clone size: .; D gene: TRBD1; V gene: TRBV2; J gene: TRBJ2-6; CDR3 DNA: TGTGCCAGCAGTGAAATCCAGGGGGCGTTAGCTGGGGCCAACGTCCTGACTTTC; CDR3 protein: CASSEIQGALAGANVLTF
clone size: few; D gene: .; V gene: TRBV7-9; J gene: TRBJ1-2; CDR3 DNA: TGTGCCAGCAGCTACCTATATGGCTACACCTTC; CDR3 protein: CASSYLYGYTF
clone size: few; D gene: .; V gene: TRBV12-3/TRBV12-4; J gene: TRBJ1-4; CDR3 DNA: TGTGCCAGCGGGCCCTGGAATGAAAAACTGTTTTTT; CDR3 protein: CASGPWNEKLFF
clone size: .; D gene: TRBD1; V gene: TRBV14; J gene: TRBJ1-3; CDR3 DNA: TGTGCCAGCAGCATGGGACAGACCTCTGGAAACACCATATATTTT; CDR3 protein: CASSMGQTSGNTIYF
clone size: .; D gene: .; V gene: TRBV20-1; J gene: TRBJ2-7; CDR3 DNA: TGCAGTGCTAGAGATTATGCGGGGACCTCCTACGAGCAGTACTTC; CDR3 protein: CSARDYAGTSYEQYF
clone size: .; D gene: TRBD2; V gene: TRBV14; J gene: TRBJ2-1; CDR3 DNA: TGTGCCAGCAGCCCCGGGACTAGCAGAAACTACAATGAGCAGTTCTTC; CDR3 protein: CASSPGTSRNYNEQFF
clone size: few; D gene: .; V gene: TRBV11-2; J gene: TRBJ2-3; CDR3 DNA: TGTGCCAGCAGCCCAGGACAGTCTGGGGCAGATACGCAGTATTTT; CDR3 protein: CASSPGQSGADTQYF
clone size: .; D gene: .; V gene: TRBV9; J gene: TRBJ2-7; CDR3 DNA: TGTGCCAGCAGCCCCCATGCGCAGGAAGGGGGCGAGCAGTACTTC; CDR3 protein: CASSPHAQEGGEQYF
clone size: .; D gene: .; V gene: TRBV7-6; J gene: TRBJ2-3; CDR3 DNA: TGTGCCAGCAGTTTAATCGCGGGGTCGGATACGCAGTATTTT; CDR3 protein: CASSLIAGSDTQYF